The T cell receptor beta chain under discussion was sequenced for a study of radiation and T cells in renal cell carcinoma. Overall study findings and caveats: Tumor samples were small regions of around 0.91 g.

Data came from immunoSEQ multiplex PCR; TCRdb stores just in-frame clones and leaves some out. This sample yields approximately 13,000 clones, of which 57% are seen a single time; 10% to 15% belongs to the top ten. Germline values: CDR1 SGDLS, CDR2 YYNGEE. The CDR3 length is 13 residues. The V end was cut by 4 bases, the J end by 2 bases, with 7 bases between. Noted treatment: treatment-naive control, cytoreductive nephrectomy. Treatment-naive patients without radiation supplied the control tumors at nephrectomy. Control tumors came from a handful of females and around eleven males, aged about 35 to 85. Note on this clone: The antigen is not known.

The sample in question was tumor tissue, obtained from a patient whose treatment was nephrectomy without radiotherapy. The clonotype originates from a man in his fifties or sixties with renal cell carcinoma. The gene calls are TRBV9 and TRBJ2-1, with D unresolved. The DNA of the CDR3 is TGTGCCAGCAGCCCTGGCGCCTACAATGAGCAGTTCTTC. Protein sequence: CASSPGAYNEQFF. The whole variable domain, filled in from reference TRBV9 and TRBJ2-1, reads DSGVTQTPKHLITATGQRVTLRCSPRSGDLSVYWYQQSLDQGLQFLIQYYNGEERAKGNILERFSAQQFPDLHSELNLSSLELGDSALYFCASSPGAYNEQFFGPGTRLTVL.